The rows below give T cell receptor beta chains drawn from one sample of a study of blood T cell repertoires in COVID-19. The table came from immunoSEQ multiplex PCR; TCRdb's copy has only in-frame clones and leaves some out. The sample lists a few hundred thousand clones; 87% were seen once. Sequenced: PBMCs or T cells enriched from blood (not recorded which). The receptors here all came from a man aged 25 to 40 who had recovered from COVID-19. Each CDR3 is given without its conserved first and last residue. Fields, in order: CDR3 protein, clone size, V gene, J gene. The size field is filled for only some rows; it gives once, few, many or a size class.

CDR3: ASSYSGGNAGELF; size: -; V: TRBV7-7; J: TRBJ2-2
CDR3: AWKPSGGTDTQY; size: -; V: TRBV30; J: TRBJ2-3
CDR3: ASSPEGNSNQPQH; size: -; V: TRBV9; J: TRBJ1-5
CDR3: ASRTTGGREKLF; size: few; V: TRBV6-5; J: TRBJ1-4
CDR3: ASSLAETGGKLF; size: once; V: TRBV7-9; J: TRBJ1-4
CDR3: AAWRGGYNEQF; size: once; V: TRBV7-2; J: TRBJ2-1
CDR3: ASSLGQVNEKLF; size: -; V: TRBV5-5; J: TRBJ1-4
CDR3: ASSLQTGGEGEQF; size: -; V: TRBV5-1; J: TRBJ2-1
CDR3: ASSYSGDSNQPQH; size: -; V: TRBV6-5; J: TRBJ1-5
CDR3: ASSLGQGGASLH; size: -; V: TRBV5-5; J: TRBJ1-6